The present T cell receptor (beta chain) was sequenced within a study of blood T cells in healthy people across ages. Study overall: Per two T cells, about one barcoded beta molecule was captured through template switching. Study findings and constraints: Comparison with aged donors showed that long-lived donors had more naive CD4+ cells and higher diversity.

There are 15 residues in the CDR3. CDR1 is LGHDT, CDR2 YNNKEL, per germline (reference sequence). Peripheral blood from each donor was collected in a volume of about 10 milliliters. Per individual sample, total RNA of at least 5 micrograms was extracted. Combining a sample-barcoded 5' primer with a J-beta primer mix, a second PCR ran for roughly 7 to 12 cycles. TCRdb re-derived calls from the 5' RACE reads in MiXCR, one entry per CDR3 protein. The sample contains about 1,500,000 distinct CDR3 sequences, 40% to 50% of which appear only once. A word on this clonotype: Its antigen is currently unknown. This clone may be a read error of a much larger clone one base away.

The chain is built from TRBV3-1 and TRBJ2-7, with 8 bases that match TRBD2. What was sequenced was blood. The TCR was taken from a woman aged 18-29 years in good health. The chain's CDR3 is CASSRAGTRSEERYF. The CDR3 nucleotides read TGTGCCAGCAGCAGAGCCGGGACTAGATCGGAGGAGCGGTACTTC.